The clone carrying this T cell receptor beta chain was seen only a few times. The antigen remains undetermined. Per the germline V gene, CDR1 is MRHNA and CDR2 is SNTAGT. There are 11 residues in the CDR3. The ends were cut back, 0 bases at V and 3 bases at J, with 0 bases in the middle. This entry is derived from a study of graft-versus-host responses after intestinal transplantation. Study-wide results and caveats: In recipient marrow, GvH clones were found, and some appeared first in ileum or blood. Peak circulating GvH clone levels tracked with early post-transplant HvG declines.

Some clones are missing from TCRdb's copy, which holds only in-frame ones; the method was immunoSEQ multiplex PCR. The top ten clones hold 8% of a sample with some 85,000 clones, around nine tenths of them seen once. The specimen comprised unstimulated CD8+ T cells sorted from spleen or lymph node cells, sampled before transplant. This rearrangement joins TRBV6-4 to TRBJ2-7; D is unclear. The TCR was taken from a human donor who was the organ donor for an intestinal transplant. As DNA, the CDR3 is TGTGCCAGCAGTGACTCCTACGAGCAGTACTTC. This sequence encodes CASSDSYEQYF.